The source of this T cell receptor beta chain is a study of T cells after yellow fever vaccination (dated by TCRdb to about 2019). In the study overall: Staining for CD3, CD45RA, CCR7 and CD95 was used to sort memory subsets (EM, EMRA, CM and Tscm) on a BD FACS Aria III. Sorting of memory subsets took place on days 0, 15 and 45 and at 18 months after primary vaccination, as well as on days 0, 15 and 45 after the 30-year booster. The SMART-Seq v4 Ultra Low Input RNA kit was used to prepare libraries from fractions with low cell numbers. Two healthy male donors made up the cohort, one aged 18 to 30 years and the other aged 30 to 39 years. To follow T-cell clones before and after primary and booster YFV17D yellow fever vaccination, bulk TCR alpha and beta repertoires were sequenced over time. Bulk PBMC replicates and cell subsets were isolated from blood drawn at multiple timepoints before and after both primary and secondary immunization.

General findings and caveats noted by the study authors: In the sorted memory subsets on day 0, nearly all vaccine-responding clonotypes were below the level of detection. A small fraction of clonotypes appeared in both the CD4 and CD8 compartments, likely as a result of convergent recombination. The secondary T-cell response was found to be weaker but faster than the primary response, with a peak reached on day 5 rather than on day 15. Because the study included only a couple of donors, the extent to which the findings can be generalized is limited. FACS-sorted repertoires could contain abundant contaminating clonotypes from the bulk population, so computational filtering was required. Most clones expanded after primary vaccination were re-detected after the booster (just under 97% of CD4 and more than 70% of CD8), suggesting broad memory maintenance.

The CDR3 goes from the cysteine to the phenylalanine over 18 residues. Of all the DNA, just the CDR3 is kept, 54 bases in frame from base 1. V loses 0 bases of germline sequence and J loses 0 bases, and the interval between the two ends is 18 bases. Sequences DFQATT (CDR1) and SNEGSKA (CDR2) are obtained from the germline V gene (reference sequence). What this sample's treatment or condition label stands for: live attenuated yellow fever vaccine strain. A standard Ficoll-Paque protocol was used to isolate PBMCs from peripheral blood. The RNeasy Micro Kit was used to extract RNA from sorted memory subsets. This clonotype has ten or more counts. Per-nucleotide qualities are absent, and no much larger clonotype sits a single base away. Sequencing relied on an Illumina NovaSeq 6000. TCR cDNA was made using 5'RACE template switching, a step that added a universal primer site and unique molecular identifiers. Priming of cDNA synthesis was performed from both the TCR alpha and TCR beta constant segments. Library amplification used two PCR steps, and the second PCR step added sample barcodes and sequencing adapters. Libraries were sequenced on Illumina HiSeq 2500 (2x100 bp) or NovaSeq (2x150 bp). On the study's bioinformatics: MIGEC was used to demultiplex reads and collapse the reads into UMI consensus sequences, and MiXCR was used for V(D)J alignment. Clonotypes responding to the vaccine were identified with edgeR on replicate PBMC samples, with the criteria of FDR below 0.01 and a log2 fold change above 5 up to day 15. Each bulk clonotype was labeled CD4 or CD8 based on which sequenced repertoire, CD4 or CD8, contained the clonotype at higher abundance. To estimate the distribution of each clone across memory phenotypes, clonotype frequencies in memory subsets were weighted by FACS-sorted cell numbers. Starting from the raw public reads, TCRdb applied fastp trimming at Q25, assembled clones with MiXCR and retained in-frame beta chains. Rows merge per CDR3 protein into single entries with the most common DNA and genes. The V and J calls, along with clone size, are taken from TCRdb and not from the paper's own processing. Counted in this sample were 25,000 to 30,000 distinct CDR3 sequences; around 4.3% of them appeared once. Jointly, the top ten make up approximately 38% of the sample.

The chain joins TRBV20-1 to TRBJ2-1, with the D gene not clear enough to name. Source: PBMCs, either bulk or a sorted T-cell subset (CD4+, CD8+, memory, or dextramer-sorted; not recorded which), taken on the day of the yellow fever booster vaccination. This TCR came from a young man who received the YFV17D yellow fever vaccine. The sequence in DNA is TGCAGTGCTAGAGATCTCTTGAAGGGCGTTAGCTCCTACAATGAGCAGTTCTTC. It encodes CSARDLLKGVSSYNEQFF.